This T cell receptor beta chain was recovered during a study of long-term antiretroviral therapy in people with HIV. Overall study context: The 2015 immediate-ART recommendation came about a decade after the earliest samples. Broader study findings: With ART, diversity went up but was still lower than in transplant donor controls.

Survey level was the resolution at which the v3.0 immunoSEQ assay ran. Sequencing was designed to cover roughly 40,000-50,000 T-cell genomes in each sample. Profiled with immunoSEQ multiplex PCR; TCRdb holds only in-frame clones, not every one. The sample has 15,000 to 20,000 clones, more than 80% seen once. This CDR3 comprises 13 residues. Trimming left V 7 bases short and J 0 bases short, with 11 bases between. Germline V lookup: CDR1 SGHRS, CDR2 YFSETQ. Points on this clone: Its target is unknown.

PBMC samples from each donor numbered at least one pre-ART and at least two post-ART. Source: unsorted PBMCs, taken 0.3 years after starting antiretroviral therapy. The V and J genes are TRBV5-1 and TRBJ2-7; D gene unclear. The TCR was taken from a young man with HIV. The CDR3 DNA follows: TGCGCCAGCTCTTCTCGGAGCTCCTACGAGCAGTACTTC. Encoded protein: CASSSRSSYEQYF.